This is a list of T cell receptor beta chains from one sample in a study of T cell responses to AZD1222 COVID-19 vaccine. The table came from immunoSEQ multiplex PCR; TCRdb's copy has only in-frame clones and leaves some out. The sample has 110,000 to 150,000 clones; around nine tenths are singletons. The sequencing used peripheral blood, collected on day 0 of AZD1222 vaccination. All receptors come from an adult in good health. Each CDR3 is given with its conserved first and last residue. The D gene is left open where the match is weak. Only part of the rows carry a size: once, few, many, or a class if the clone is expanded.

CASSPLGGTSGLYNEQFF TGTGCCAGCAGTCCTCTGGGGGGGACTAGCGGCTTATACAATGAGCAGTTCTTC TRBV27 TRBD2 . 18 TRBJ2-1
CASKTGQGLGTQYF TGTGCCAGCAAGACGGGACAGGGCCTCGGGACCCAGTACTTC TRBV28 TRBD1 . 14 TRBJ2-5
CASSYSRRGAKNIQYF TGTGCCAGCAGTTACTCGAGAAGGGGAGCCAAAAACATTCAGTACTTC TRBV6-2/TRBV6-3 . . 16 TRBJ2-4
CASSAGAMNTEAFF TGTGCCAGCAGTGCGGGGGCTATGAACACTGAAGCTTTCTTT TRBV2 . . 14 TRBJ1-1
CASSLQEDTEAFF TGTGCCAGCAGCCTACAGGAAGACACTGAAGCTTTCTTT TRBV7-9 . once 13 TRBJ1-1
CASSADRSPYNEQFF TGCGCCAGCAGCGCGGACAGGAGTCCCTACAATGAGCAGTTCTTC TRBV5-1 TRBD1 . 15 TRBJ2-1
CASSLGQGARGYTF TGTGCCAGCAGCTTAGGTCAGGGGGCGAGGGGCTACACCTTC TRBV7-9 TRBD1 . 14 TRBJ1-2
CASSSLAGNEQFF TGTGCCAGCAGCTCCCTCGCCGGGAATGAGCAGTTCTTC TRBV11-2 . . 13 TRBJ2-1
CASRRRDRADGELFF TGTGCCAGCAGACGCCGGGACAGGGCCGACGGGGAGCTGTTTTTT TRBV6-5 TRBD1 once 15 TRBJ2-2
CASSVGNVQPQHF TGTGCCAGCAGCGTAGGGAACGTTCAGCCCCAGCATTTT TRBV9 . once 13 TRBJ1-5
CASSFPGLDNEQFF TGTGCCAGCAGTTTTCCTGGACTGGACAATGAGCAGTTCTTC TRBV28 . . 14 TRBJ2-1
CASRRPGVGGRETQYF TGTGCCAGCCGCCGACCGGGGGTGGGAGGCCGGGAGACCCAGTACTTC TRBV11-2 . . 16 TRBJ2-5
CASSLEGVSFFNEKLFF TGTGCCAGCAGCTTAGAGGGGGTCAGTTTCTTCAATGAAAAACTGTTTTTT TRBV7-9 . . 17 TRBJ1-4
CASSILGEWYNEQFF TGTGCCAGTAGTATATTGGGGGAGTGGTACAATGAGCAGTTCTTC TRBV19 . . 15 TRBJ2-1
CASSQEIQETQYF TGTGCCAGCTCACAAGAAATCCAAGAGACCCAGTACTTC TRBV18 . . 13 TRBJ2-5
CASSVYGNEQFF TGTGCCAGCAGCGTTTACGGCAATGAGCAGTTCTTC TRBV9 . . 12 TRBJ2-1
CAWSVGSAGELFF TGTGCCTGGAGTGTTGGCTCAGCCGGGGAGCTGTTTTTT TRBV30 . . 13 TRBJ2-2
CAWSSTQETQYF TGTGCCTGGAGCAGCACCCAAGAGACCCAGTACTTC TRBV30 . . 12 TRBJ2-5
CASSIGVLRATTNYGYTF TGTGCCAGTAGTATAGGGGTCCTCAGGGCTACGACTAACTATGGCTACACCTTC TRBV19 . . 18 TRBJ1-2
CASSRTSGIGYNEQFF TGTGCCAGTAGTAGAACTAGCGGAATAGGTTACAATGAGCAGTTCTTC TRBV19 TRBD2 . 16 TRBJ2-1
CASSYDTREQFF TGTGCCAGCAGTTACGACACAAGGGAGCAGTTCTTC TRBV6-6 . . 12 TRBJ2-1
CATNRQNTEAFF TGTGCCACTAATCGACAGAACACTGAAGCTTTCTTT TRBV15 . . 12 TRBJ1-1
CASSLALSGNEQFF TGTGCCAGCAGCTTGGCTCTTTCGGGCAATGAGCAGTTCTTC TRBV5-4 . . 14 TRBJ2-1
CASSVAPGLAGADTQYF TGTGCCAGCAGCGTAGCCCCTGGACTAGCGGGGGCAGATACGCAGTATTTT TRBV9 TRBD2 once 17 TRBJ2-3
CASSLLGGELFF TGTGCCAGCAGTTTATTAGGCGGGGAGCTGTTTTTT TRBV27 . . 12 TRBJ2-2
CASSLRSARGLNEQFF TGTGCCAGCAGCTTACGTAGCGCGAGGGGACTCAATGAGCAGTTCTTC TRBV11-2 . . 16 TRBJ2-1
CASSVPPPGNTIYF TGTGCCAGCAGTGTACCTCCACCAGGAAACACCATATATTTT TRBV2 . . 14 TRBJ1-3
CASSQDTRDQPQHF TGTGCCAGCAGCCAAGATACTCGGGATCAGCCCCAGCATTTT TRBV4-2 . . 14 TRBJ1-5
CASKLAGGSYNEQFF TGTGCCAGTAAGCTAGCGGGAGGCTCCTACAATGAGCAGTTCTTC TRBV19 TRBD2 . 15 TRBJ2-1
CASSPIPSYEQYF TGTGCCAGCAGTCCAATTCCCTCCTACGAGCAGTACTTC TRBV6-6 . . 13 TRBJ2-7
CASSLQGARGTEAFF TGTGCCAGTAGTTTACAGGGGGCGAGGGGCACTGAAGCTTTCTTT TRBV19 TRBD1 . 15 TRBJ1-1
CASSLDSQRPYF TGTGCCAGCAGCTTAGACAGCCAAAGGCCGTACTTC TRBV7-2 . once 12 TRBJ2-7
CAISDPAGTSGNEQFF TGTGCCATCAGTGACCCCGCGGGAACTAGCGGTAATGAGCAGTTCTTC TRBV10-3 TRBD2 once 16 TRBJ2-1
CASSLDRNSYGYTF TGTGCCAGCAGCTTGGACAGGAACTCCTATGGCTACACCTTC TRBV5-4 . few 14 TRBJ1-2
CASAVIGQGLSGANVLTF TGTGCCAGCGCGGTTATCGGACAGGGTCTATCTGGGGCCAACGTCCTGACTTTC TRBV5-4 TRBD1 . 18 TRBJ2-6
CASSLQSQALEAFF TGCGCCAGCAGCTTGCAGTCACAGGCGCTAGAAGCTTTCTTT TRBV5-1 . . 14 TRBJ1-1
CASSGEGTQYF TGTGCCAGCAGCGGAGAGGGTACGCAGTATTTT TRBV9 . . 11 TRBJ2-3
CASRLAGNTGELFF TGCGCCAGCAGACTAGCGGGAAACACCGGGGAGCTGTTTTTT TRBV4-3 TRBD2 . 14 TRBJ2-2
CASSYASGSDEQYF TGTGCCAGCAGTTACGCTAGCGGGAGCGACGAGCAGTACTTC TRBV6-2/TRBV6-3 TRBD2 . 14 TRBJ2-7
CASSYDPQETQYF TGTGCCAGCAGCTACGACCCACAAGAGACCCAGTACTTC TRBV9 . . 13 TRBJ2-5
CAWSVGDIQETQYF TGTGCCTGGAGTGTAGGGGACATCCAAGAGACCCAGTACTTC TRBV30 . . 14 TRBJ2-5
CATSDSPGQGQLLGEQYF TGTGCCACCAGTGACAGCCCGGGACAGGGACAACTTTTGGGCGAGCAGTACTTC TRBV24-1 TRBD1 . 18 TRBJ2-7
CASSFTGGGTEAFF TGTGCCAGCAGTTTTACAGGGGGGGGCACTGAAGCTTTCTTT TRBV6-5 TRBD1 . 14 TRBJ1-1
CASSSPTTGGTEAFF TGTGCCAGCAGTTCTCCGACTACAGGGGGCACTGAAGCTTTCTTT TRBV28 TRBD1 . 15 TRBJ1-1
CASSRPGPGELFF TGTGCCAGCAGTCGACCAGGCCCCGGGGAGCTGTTTTTT TRBV27 . . 13 TRBJ2-2
CASTLAGAEQYF TGTGCCAGCACGCTAGCGGGAGCCGAGCAGTACTTC TRBV6-5 TRBD2 . 12 TRBJ2-7
CASSVNSGAEHEQYF TGTGCCAGCAGCGTGAATAGCGGGGCCGAGCACGAGCAGTACTTC TRBV7-7 TRBD2 . 15 TRBJ2-7
CASSQVGIEAFF TGTGCCAGCAGCCAAGTTGGTATTGAAGCTTTCTTT TRBV14 . . 12 TRBJ1-1
CASSPGQGNTEAFF TGTGCCAGCAGCCCCGGACAGGGAAACACTGAAGCTTTCTTT TRBV7-8 TRBD1 . 14 TRBJ1-1